The 20 T cell receptor beta chains below were found in one sample sequenced in a study of cytomegalovirus exposure and HLA in healthy donors. The PCR was carried out with 60 Vbeta primers and 13 Jbeta primers. The method was immunoSEQ multiplex PCR; TCRdb's version includes in-frame clones alone and lacks a portion of them. The sample records roughly 98,000 clones, around 80% being singletons. The sequenced sample was PBMCs. Receptors were obtained from a man aged 18 to 35 in good health and CMV-seropositive.

The chain uses TRBV11-2 and TRBJ2-2; 10 bases match TRBD1. The V segment lost 6 bases and the J segment 3 bases; nucleotides outside the gene matches: 10. This CDR3 comprises 17 residues. Per the germline V gene, CDR1 is SGHAT and CDR2 is FQNNGV. The CDR3 reads CASSIIKGQGYTGELFF. The CDR3 nucleotides read TGTGCCAGCAGTATTATTAAGGGACAGGGGTACACCGGGGAGCTGTTTTTT.

The chain links TRBV7-7 to TRBJ2-7; 9 bases map to TRBD2. Germline CDR1 reads SSHAT; CDR2 reads FNYEAQ (reference sequence). The CDR3 contains 15 residues. V trimming: 5 bases; J trimming: 1 base; junction bases outside the gene matches: 6. The CDR3 loop reads CASSASSGESYEQYF. In nucleotides, the CDR3 is TGTGCCAGCAGCGCATCTAGCGGGGAGTCCTACGAGCAGTACTTC.

J is TRBJ2-4 and V is TRBV7-9; 13 bases match TRBD2. J lost 0 bases, V lost 5 bases, and 7 bases had no gene match. The CDR3 extends over 18 amino acids. Germline-derived CDR1 and CDR2 are SEHNR and FQNEAQ (reference sequence). The CDR3 here is CASSPRTSGGLAKNIQYF. The CDR3 region has the DNA TGTGCCAGCAGCCCTAGGACTAGCGGGGGTCTAGCCAAAAACATTCAGTACTTC. The entire variable domain, with the rest obtained from reference TRBV7-9 and TRBJ2-4, is as follows: DTGVSQNPRHKITKRGQNVTFRCDPISEHNRLYWYRQTLGQGPEFLTYFQNEAQLEKSRLLSDRFSAERPKGSFSTLEIQRTEQGDSAMYLCASSPRTSGGLAKNIQYFGAGTRLSVL.

J is TRBJ2-2 and V is TRBV7-6; D is unresolved. V dropped 7 bases and J dropped 3 bases, with 9 bases sitting between them. Germline assignment: CDR1 SGHVS and CDR2 FNYEAQ. The CDR3 has 13 amino acids. In DNA, the CDR3 is TGTGCCAGCACCAGTGGTGACACCGGGGAGCTGTTTTTT. It specifies CASTSGDTGELFF.

The rearrangement uses TRBV4-1 and TRBJ2-5; maybe TRBD1 (7 bases). The tail of the sequence fits TRBJ2-7 better, so the J call may be wrong. CDR1 and CDR2 from the germline V gene are MGHRA and YSYEKL. This CDR3 is 16 amino acids long. Here the CDR3 DNA reads TGCGCCAGCAGCGAGGAGGGCGGACAGGTCTCCTACGAGCAGTACTTC. The encoded protein is CASSEEGGQVSYEQYF.

The rearrangement links TRBV7-3 to TRBJ2-3, with 8 bases that match TRBD1. With 2 bases clipped from V and 4 bases from J, the junction kept 8 bases outside the gene matches. Per the germline V gene, CDR1 is SGHTA and CDR2 is FQGTGA. CDR3 length equals 16 residues. The CDR3 region is CASSLEGRGQADTQYF. As DNA, the CDR3 is TGTGCCAGCAGCTTAGAAGGCAGGGGGCAGGCAGATACGCAGTATTTT.

V and J are TRBV6-4 and TRBJ2-2; possibly TRBD2 for D (6 bases). This CDR3 comprises 18 residues. CDR1 is MRHNA and CDR2 is SNTAGT in the germline V gene. The V end was cut by 1 base, the J end by 3 bases, with 18 bases between. For the CDR3, the DNA is TGTGCCAGCAGTGACTTCCTAACTAGCCTGGGTGACACCGGGGAGCTGTTTTTT. It is translated as CASSDFLTSLGDTGELFF.

This clone was observed a handful of times. J is TRBJ2-5 and V is TRBV5-1; TRBD2 matches 7 bases. Trimming at V came to 2 bases and at J to 3 bases, leaving 7 bases not matched to a gene. This CDR3 region has 15 residues. Germline CDR1 SGHRS, CDR2 YFSETQ. The DNA of the CDR3 is TGCGCCAGCAGCTTAGGGACTATGTGGAAAGAGACCCAGTACTTC. Amino acid sequence: CASSLGTMWKETQYF.

The chain links TRBV28 to TRBJ2-3; 8 nucleotides align to TRBD1. The germline V gene has CDR1 MDHEN and CDR2 SYDVKM. The CDR3 extends over 13 amino acids. The V gene end was trimmed by 4 bases and the J gene end by 8 bases; junction bases not matched to a gene: 5. CDR3 sequence: CASSSAGGPTQYF. The CDR3 DNA sequence: TGTGCCAGCAGTTCGGCAGGGGGCCCTACGCAGTATTTT.

The sample holds a few counts of this clone. This chain connects TRBV9 to TRBJ1-1, with 8 bases identical to TRBD1. There are 14 residues in the CDR3. J lost 2 bases, V lost 3 bases, and 3 bases had no gene match. Germline V CDR1 and CDR2: SGDLS, YYNGEE. The CDR3, as DNA: TGTGCCAGCAGCGGCGGACAGGGAAACACTGAAGCTTTCTTT. Amino acid sequence: CASSGGQGNTEAFF.

The rearrangement links TRBV6-6 to TRBJ2-1; D perhaps matches TRBD2 (5 bases). The germline V gene encodes CDR1 MNHNY and CDR2 SVGAGI (reference sequence). V shed 5 bases and J shed 8 bases, with 13 bases lying between them. The CDR3 length is 13 residues. The CDR3 sequence is CASSIALRDEQFF. The CDR3 nucleotides read TGTGCCAGCAGTATAGCGTTGCGGGATGAGCAGTTCTTC.

This chain uses TRBV6-6 with TRBJ1-3, with no clear D. The CDR3 loop spans 13 amino acids. V was trimmed by 10 bases and J by 2 bases, leaving 12 bases between them. Germline V gene sequence: CDR1 MNHNY, CDR2 SVGAGI (reference sequence). The CDR3 protein is CATFVSPGNTIYF. The CDR3 DNA follows: TGTGCCACCTTTGTTTCCCCTGGAAACACCATATATTTT.

The gene calls are TRBV7-9 and TRBJ2-1; D unresolved. Germline CDR1 is SEHNR and CDR2 is FQNEAQ (reference sequence). V lost 1 base and J 10 bases, leaving 8 bases between the germline ends. CDR3 length: 12 residues. The CDR3 DNA sequence: TGTGCCAGCAGCTTAGTTGGGCTCGAGCAGTTCTTC. It yields the protein CASSLVGLEQFF.

The rearrangement joins TRBV13 to TRBJ1-1; 11 nucleotides align to TRBD1. The germline CDR1 and CDR2 sequences are PRHDT and FYEKMQ (reference sequence). The CDR3 consists of 16 residues. V trimming: 0 bases; J trimming: 3 bases; junction bases outside the gene matches: 3. For the CDR3, the DNA is TGTGCCAGCAGCTTAGGAGGGACAGGGGGGTACACTGAAGCTTTCTTT. This codes for CASSLGGTGGYTEAFF.

This clone appeared once. The V and J genes are TRBV18 and TRBJ1-1; D is undetermined. CDR1 is KGHSH and CDR2 is LQKENI in the germline V gene. V was shortened by 4 bases and J by 8 bases, with 11 bases between the two germline ends. The CDR3 consists of 12 residues. The CDR3 DNA reads as TGTGCCAGCTCACTGGCAGAGCGGGAAGCTTTCTTT. This encodes CASSLAEREAFF.

This rearrangement joins TRBV9 to TRBJ2-7; TRBD1 matches at 7 bases. After removal of 2 bases from V and 6 bases from J, the junction contained 14 bases not matched to a gene. The CDR3 loop spans 16 amino acids. Germline CDR1 is SGDLS and CDR2 is YYNGEE. The CDR3 DNA is TGTGCCAGCAGCGTTGGAGGAGACAGGGAAATTAGCGAGCAGTACTTC. Protein product: CASSVGGDREISEQYF.

This chain connects TRBV5-1 to TRBJ1-1, with D perhaps TRBD1 (5 bases). The V gene's germline CDR1 is SGHRS and CDR2 YFSETQ. This CDR3 spans 15 amino acids. V lost 4 bases to trimming and J lost 1 base, with 14 bases between them. CDR3 sequence: CASSPGGVGNTEAFF. CDR3 in DNA: TGCGCCAGCAGCCCTGGAGGGGTAGGGAACACTGAAGCTTTCTTT.

The V gene is TRBV25-1, the J gene TRBJ2-2, with a weak D call TRBD2 (7 bases). Germline CDR1 and CDR2: MGHDK and SYGVNS. V gave up 7 bases and J gave up 5 bases, with 11 bases separating them. The CDR3 consists of 13 residues. The CDR3 nucleotides are TGTGCCAGCAACAAGGGGGGGACCGGGGAGCTGTTTTTT. Amino acids: CASNKGGTGELFF. Combining the CDR3 with reference TRBV25-1 and TRBJ2-2 gives the whole variable domain EADIYQTPRYLVIGTGKKITLECSQTMGHDKMYWYQQDPGMELHLIHYSYGVNSTEKGDLSSESTVSRIRTEHFPLTLESARPSHTSQYLCASNKGGTGELFFGEGSRLTVL.

The chain has TRBV5-1 and TRBJ1-6, with no clear D. The length of the CDR3 is 15 residues. Germline V gene lookup returns CDR1 SGHRS and CDR2 YFSETQ. Trimming removed 3 bases at V and 9 bases at J, with 16 bases between. CDR3 protein: CASSSPGGFPSPLHF. In nucleotides, the CDR3 is TGCGCCAGCAGCTCCCCCGGCGGGTTTCCTTCACCCCTCCACTTT.

V and J are TRBV19 and TRBJ1-6; 9 bases map to TRBD1. The germline V gene has CDR1 LNHDA and CDR2 SQIVND (reference sequence). This CDR3 is 14 amino acids long. V lost 9 bases and J lost 7; bases outside the gene matches: 7. CDR3 sequence (DNA): TGTGCCAGCCGCGGGACAGGGATCAATTCACCCCTCCACTTT. This gives the protein CASRGTGINSPLHF. The full variable domain, in which reference TRBV19 and TRBJ1-6 provide the parts outside the CDR3, is DGGITQSPKYLFRKEGQNVTLSCEQNLNHDAMYWYRQDPGQGLRLIYYSQIVNDFQKGDIAEGYSVSREKKESFPLTVTSAQKNPTAFYLCASRGTGINSPLHFGNGTRLTVT.